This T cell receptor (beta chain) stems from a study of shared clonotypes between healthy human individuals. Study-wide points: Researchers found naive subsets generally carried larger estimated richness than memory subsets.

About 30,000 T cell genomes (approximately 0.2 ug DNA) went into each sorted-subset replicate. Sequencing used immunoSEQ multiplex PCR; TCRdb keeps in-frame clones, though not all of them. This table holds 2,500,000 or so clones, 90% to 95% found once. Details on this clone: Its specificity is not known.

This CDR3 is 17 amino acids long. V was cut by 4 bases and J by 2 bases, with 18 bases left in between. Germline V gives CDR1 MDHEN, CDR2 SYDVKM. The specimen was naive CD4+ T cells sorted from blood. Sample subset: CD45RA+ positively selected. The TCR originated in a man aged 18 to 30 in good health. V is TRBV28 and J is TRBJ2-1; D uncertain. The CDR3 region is CASSSPWSYGTYNEQFF. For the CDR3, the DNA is TGTGCCAGCAGTTCCCCCTGGAGCTACGGTACCTACAATGAGCAGTTCTTC.